Listed below are T cell receptor beta chains from one sample, sequenced in a study of T cell responses to AZD1222 COVID-19 vaccine. This table comes from immunoSEQ multiplex PCR, and its TCRdb copy is limited to in-frame clones, with some not included. Of around 72,000 clones in the sample, 75% to 85% are singletons; the top ten hold around 5%. The sequences come from peripheral blood, collected on day 0 of AZD1222 vaccination. Receptors originate from an adult in good health. Both conserved end residues are part of each CDR3. Each record gives: CDR3 length, V gene, clone size, CDR3 protein. Rows give clone size only sometimes, using once, few, many, or a class for an expanded clone.

len: 13
v_gene: TRBV6-2/TRBV6-3
abundance: NA
CDR3aa: CASSPSRVGEAFF

len: 12
v_gene: TRBV7-9
abundance: NA
CDR3aa: CASSLGDDEQFF

len: 15
v_gene: TRBV10-3
abundance: once
CDR3aa: CAISESSGGSGELFF

len: 12
v_gene: TRBV7-9
abundance: NA
CDR3aa: CASSLTNQPQHF

len: 16
v_gene: TRBV7-9
abundance: few
CDR3aa: CASSLARGGATDTQYF

len: 12
v_gene: TRBV6-5
abundance: NA
CDR3aa: CASRRTDYGYTF

len: 13
v_gene: TRBV4-3
abundance: NA
CDR3aa: CASSPNYNSPLHF

len: 17
v_gene: TRBV27
abundance: NA
CDR3aa: CASSSLPTRGAGNEQFF

len: 15
v_gene: TRBV5-1
abundance: NA
CDR3aa: CASSGETPFNYGYTF

len: 16
v_gene: TRBV30
abundance: few
CDR3aa: CAWSVLAGHLNEKLFF

len: 17
v_gene: TRBV4-3
abundance: NA
CDR3aa: CASSPGAGTTVNSPLHF

len: 14
v_gene: TRBV6-5
abundance: NA
CDR3aa: CASSSPGQRTEAFF

len: 14
v_gene: TRBV4-3
abundance: NA
CDR3aa: CASSQDPLGTEAFF

len: 16
v_gene: TRBV6-6
abundance: NA
CDR3aa: CASRGNWGGEVQPQHF

len: 14
v_gene: TRBV27
abundance: NA
CDR3aa: CASSLGTGDPPLHF

len: 14
v_gene: TRBV9
abundance: NA
CDR3aa: CASSSSADSYEQYF

len: 15
v_gene: TRBV3-1/TRBV3-2
abundance: NA
CDR3aa: CASSQGLSDNEKLFF

len: 13
v_gene: TRBV29-1
abundance: NA
CDR3aa: CSVDHPGNYGYTF